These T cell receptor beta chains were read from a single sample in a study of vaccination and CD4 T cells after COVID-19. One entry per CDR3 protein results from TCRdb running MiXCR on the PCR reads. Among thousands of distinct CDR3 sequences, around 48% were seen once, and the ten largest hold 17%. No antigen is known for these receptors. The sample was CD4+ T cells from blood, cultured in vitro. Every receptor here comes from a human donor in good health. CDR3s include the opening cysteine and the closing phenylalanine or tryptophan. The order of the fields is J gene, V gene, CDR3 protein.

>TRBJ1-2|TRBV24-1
CATSDLPPDSYRNYGYTF
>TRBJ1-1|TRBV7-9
CASSSDREGAFF
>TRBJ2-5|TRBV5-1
CASSLLAGGPETQYF
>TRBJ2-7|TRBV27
CASSLSWTDTYEQYF
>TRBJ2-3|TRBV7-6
CASSLELGGTDTQYF
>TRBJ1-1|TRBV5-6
CASSLDGLGDTEAFF
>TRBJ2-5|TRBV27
CASSRRVLETQYF
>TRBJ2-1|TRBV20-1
CSARVMYEQFF
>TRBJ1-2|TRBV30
CAWSAIYGYTF
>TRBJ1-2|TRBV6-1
CASSDRELYGYTF
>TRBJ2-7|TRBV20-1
CSARAVWEQYF
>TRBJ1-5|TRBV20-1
CSASPNNQPQHF
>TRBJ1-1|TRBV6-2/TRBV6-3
CASSPLDRGRSEAFF
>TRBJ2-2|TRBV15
CATSGFSGSTGELFF
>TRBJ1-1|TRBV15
CATSGPGSTEAFF
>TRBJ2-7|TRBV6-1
CASRSTATYEQYF
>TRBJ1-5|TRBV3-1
CASSRGQGGGQPQHF
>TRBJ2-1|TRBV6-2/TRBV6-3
CASRLAGGSWDSYNEQFF
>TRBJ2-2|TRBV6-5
CASSYSGGMDTGELFF
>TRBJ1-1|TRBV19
CASHGTGTEAFF
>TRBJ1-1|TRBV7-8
CASSLVQVNSEAFF
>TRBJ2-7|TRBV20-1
CSAKEGVPSYYEQYF
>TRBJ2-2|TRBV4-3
CASSQVMAAAGELFF
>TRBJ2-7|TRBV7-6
CASSPQGGGNYEQYF
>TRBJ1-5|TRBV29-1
CSVGENSNQPQHF
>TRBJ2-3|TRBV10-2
CASSESAGTSVTDTQYF
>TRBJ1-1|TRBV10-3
CAIREGRVNTEAFF
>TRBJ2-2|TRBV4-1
CASSQDQGTGELFF
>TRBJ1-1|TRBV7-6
CASSFSAGVRAEAFF
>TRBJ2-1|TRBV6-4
CASRGSAGAYNEQFF
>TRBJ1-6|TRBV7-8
CASSFRWERDSPLHF
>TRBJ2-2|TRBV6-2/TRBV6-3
CASSYLLSWANTGELFF
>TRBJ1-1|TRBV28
CASSRPLDRAQGEAFF
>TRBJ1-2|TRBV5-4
CASSDDGYYGYTF
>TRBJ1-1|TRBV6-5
CASSYDSGNTEAFF
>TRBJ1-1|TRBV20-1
CSARGQTSAFF
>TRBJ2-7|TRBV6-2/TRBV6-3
CASTGRLQLADSYEQYF
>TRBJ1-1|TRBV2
CASSSRQGYTEAFF
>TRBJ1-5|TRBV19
CASSELYRGSNQPQHF
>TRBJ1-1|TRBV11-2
CASSLENGATEAFF
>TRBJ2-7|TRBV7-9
CASSRGSYEQYF
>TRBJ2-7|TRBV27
CASSFRGQGAKTEQYF
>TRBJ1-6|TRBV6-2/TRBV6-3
CASRPSGGDNSPLHF
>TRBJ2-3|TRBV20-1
CSAREQGAKQYF
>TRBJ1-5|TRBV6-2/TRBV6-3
CASSRQQGNQPQHF
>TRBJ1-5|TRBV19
CASSGGAASNQPQHF
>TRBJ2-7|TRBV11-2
CASSALRSSYEQYF
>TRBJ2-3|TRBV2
CASSALDRGRDTQYF
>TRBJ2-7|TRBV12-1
CASSFDGNRDSVYEQYF
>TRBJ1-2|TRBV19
CASGRGDYGYTF
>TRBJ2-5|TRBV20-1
CSARDSASGGARRTQYF
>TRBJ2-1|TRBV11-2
CASSLVSGYNEQFF
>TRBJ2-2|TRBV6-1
CASSELAGVPGELFF
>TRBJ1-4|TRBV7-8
CASTKGAGNEKLFF
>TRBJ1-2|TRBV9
CASSPETGPGGYTF
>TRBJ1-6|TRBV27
CASRPTRDESSYNSPLHF